The 16 T cell receptor beta chains presented below share a single source sample, sequenced in a study of blood T cell repertoires in COVID-19. Repertoires were generated with immunoSEQ multiplex PCR, while TCRdb's copy carries only in-frame clones and drops some. This sample has about 190,000 clones; 80% to 85% occur once, and the top ten carry about 5%. The sequenced sample consisted of peripheral blood. These receptors were obtained from a woman between 25 and 40 years old with acute or convalescent COVID-19.

The chain links TRBV6-2 or TRBV6-3 to TRBJ2-7, with TRBD2 as a possible D gene (7 bases). V was clipped by 6 bases and J by 3 bases, with 21 bases between them. CDR1 MNHEY and CDR2 SVGEGT come from the germline V gene. The CDR3 is made up of 16 amino acids. CDR3 sequence (DNA): TGTGCCAGCAGCCTCAGAGGCGGGGGCAAATTCTACGAGCAGTACTTC. This encodes CASSLRGGGKFYEQYF.

The rearrangement uses TRBV28 and TRBJ2-7, with 10 bases aligning to TRBD1. V trimming: 7 bases; J trimming: 7 bases; junction bases outside the gene matches: 16. Looked up from germline, CDR1 is MDHEN and CDR2 is SYDVKM. The CDR3 is 16 amino acids. CDR3 nucleotide sequence: TGTGCCAGCACCACCCTTGCGGGACAGGGGTTTGGAGAGCAGTACTTC. Translated, it gives CASTTLAGQGFGEQYF. The full variable domain, completed using reference TRBV28 and TRBJ2-7, is DVKVTQSSRYLVKRTGEKVFLECVQDMDHENMFWYRQDPGLGLRLIYFSYDVKMKEKGDIPEGYSVSREKKERFSLILESASTNQTSMYLCASTTLAGQGFGEQYFGPGTRLTVT.

CDR3 sequence reads: CASRSGTSGTGSKNIQYF. In nucleotides, the CDR3 is TGTGCCAGCAGAAGCGGGACTAGCGGGACAGGTTCCAAAAACATTCAGTACTTC. V is TRBV27 and J is TRBJ2-4; 13 bases are a match to TRBD2. Germline CDR1 reads MNHEY; CDR2 reads SMNVEV (reference sequence). V gave up 6 bases and J gave up 2 bases; unmatched junction bases: 10. This CDR3 has 18 residues.

The chain couples TRBV7-2 to TRBJ2-2, with 8 bases identical to TRBD2. Germline lookup yields CDR1 SGHTA and CDR2 FQGNSA. The CDR3 totals 15 residues. V gave up 2 bases and J gave up 7 bases; unmatched junction bases: 6. The CDR3: CASSLKAGVVGELFF. The DNA for the CDR3 is TGTGCCAGCAGCTTAAAAGCGGGAGTTGTCGGGGAGCTGTTTTTT.

The chain joins TRBV27 to TRBJ1-1; maybe TRBD1 (5 bases). Germline V gene sequence: CDR1 MNHEY, CDR2 SMNVEV (reference sequence). Between the trimmed V and J ends, which lost 0 bases and 2 bases, there was a span of 13 bases. The CDR3 loop spans 16 amino acids. CDR3 nucleotide sequence: TGTGCCAGCAGTTTATCGAGGTGGGGGGTCAACACTGAAGCTTTCTTT. Residues: CASSLSRWGVNTEAFF.

This chain links TRBV10-1 with TRBJ1-2; 9 bases are a match to TRBD1. Germline V CDR1 and CDR2: WNHNN, SYGVQD (reference sequence). With 6 bases clipped from V and 3 bases from J, the junction kept 2 bases outside the gene matches. The CDR3 totals 13 residues. CDR3 bases: TGCGCCAGCAGAAGGGACAGGGACTATGGCTACACCTTC. Translated, it gives CASRRDRDYGYTF.

This chain joins TRBV9 and TRBJ2-7, with D possibly being TRBD1 (6 bases). Trimming took 2 bases from V and 6 from J, leaving 12 bases between them. CDR3 length: 13 amino acids. CDR1 SGDLS and CDR2 YYNGEE come from the germline V gene. CDR3 amino acids: CASSVRSGAEQYF. In DNA, the CDR3 is TGTGCCAGCAGCGTCCGTTCAGGGGCCGAGCAGTACTTC.

The chain employs TRBV7-8 and TRBJ2-5; TRBD2 aligns across 11 bases. The CDR3 has 16 amino acids. V dropped 5 bases and J dropped 1; count of bases not matched to a gene: 6. Germline CDR1 is SGHVS and CDR2 is FQNEAQ. In DNA form, the CDR3 reads TGTGCCAGCAGCCTCGGACTAGCGGGCTTCCAAGAGACCCAGTACTTC. Amino acids: CASSLGLAGFQETQYF.

The V and J genes are TRBV29-1 and TRBJ2-5; the D is unclear. CDR3 length equals 12 residues. Germline V lookup: CDR1 SQVTM, CDR2 ANQGSEA. Trimming shortened V by 3 bases and J by 5 bases, and 10 bases separated the two germline ends. DNA of the CDR3: TGCAGCGTTGACCTGGGCTCGGAGACCCAGTACTTC. Translated: CSVDLGSETQYF.

The chain uses TRBV6-2 or TRBV6-3 and TRBJ2-7; D not certain. The germline V gene encodes CDR1 MNHEY and CDR2 SVGEGT. CDR3 length equals 15 residues. Trimming removed 2 bases from V and 2 bases from J, with 13 bases in between. Here the CDR3 reads CASSYPATEAYEQYF. The CDR3 DNA sequence: TGTGCCAGCAGTTACCCGGCCACCGAGGCCTACGAGCAGTACTTC.

V is TRBV6-5 and J is TRBJ2-2; D possibly corresponds to TRBD2 (7 bases). In germline, CDR1 is MNHEY, CDR2 SVGAGI. The CDR3 spans 15 residues. V was clipped by 6 bases and J by 2 bases, with 13 bases between them. In DNA, the CDR3 is TGTGCCAGCAGCGGGGGGCGGGACAACACCGGGGAGCTGTTTTTT. This codes for CASSGGRDNTGELFF.

This rearrangement joins TRBV7-2 to TRBJ1-1; no reliable D call. There are 12 residues in the CDR3. From germline, CDR1 is SGHTA and CDR2 FQGNSA. V lost 3 bases and J 11 bases, leaving 13 bases between the germline ends. This chain's CDR3 is CASSFFFSGAFF. The CDR3 DNA reads TGTGCCAGCAGCTTTTTTTTCTCCGGGGCTTTCTTT.

This clone showed up just once. V gene TRBV2 combines with J gene TRBJ2-5; 8 bases are a match to TRBD1. V shed 10 bases, J shed 4 bases, and the junction held 14 bases outside the gene matches. Germline CDR1 is SNHLY and CDR2 is FYNNEI. The CDR3 runs 15 residues. CDR3 sequence (DNA): TGTGCCACAGGGGCAATGACAGGGGTGGGAGAGACCCAGTACTTC. It specifies CATGAMTGVGETQYF.

The chain carries TRBV27 and TRBJ1-2; weak D call: TRBD1 (5 bases). The CDR3 is made up of 16 amino acids. Germline V gene lookup returns CDR1 MNHEY and CDR2 SMNVEV (reference sequence). V gave up 4 bases and J gave up 4 bases, with 19 bases separating them. CDR3 loop: CASSSSGTIVRYGYTF. The CDR3 DNA follows: TGTGCCAGCAGTTCATCAGGGACTATTGTACGCTATGGCTACACCTTC.

The chain has TRBV28 and TRBJ1-3; D unresolved. This CDR3 region has 15 residues. V was pared by 2 bases and J by 10 bases, with 18 bases between. Looked up from germline, CDR1 is MDHEN and CDR2 is SYDVKM. CDR3 nucleotides: TGTGCCAGCAGTTTAACGTCCCCCGGGGTGGGGACCATATATTTT. It yields the protein CASSLTSPGVGTIYF. The whole variable domain, filled in from reference TRBV28 and TRBJ1-3, reads DVKVTQSSRYLVKRTGEKVFLECVQDMDHENMFWYRQDPGLGLRLIYFSYDVKMKEKGDIPEGYSVSREKKERFSLILESASTNQTSMYLCASSLTSPGVGTIYFGEGSWLTVV.

The chain uses TRBV7-8 and TRBJ1-1, with 9 bases aligning to TRBD1. V trimming: 0 bases; J trimming: 0 bases; junction bases outside the gene matches: 8. The CDR3 totals 18 residues. Germline V gene data show CDR1 as SGHVS and CDR2 as FQNEAQ. The CDR3 nucleotides read TGTGCCAGCAGCTTAGCAATCACAGGGGGCATCATGAACACTGAAGCTTTCTTT. Amino acids: CASSLAITGGIMNTEAFF.